This T cell receptor (beta chain) was sequenced for a study of response to subunit inactivated influenza vaccine (dated by TCRdb to 2016 to 2018). Describing the broader study: To follow how T cells responded to a trivalent subunit inactivated influenza vaccine, the researchers relied on deep quantitative profiling of the T cell receptor repertoire. Broader findings and caveats from the paper: According to the authors, only a limited number of new T cells may be recruited by each seasonal influenza vaccination.

From the cysteine up to the phenylalanine, the CDR3 has a length of 16 residues. CDR3 DNA only is kept here, 48 bases in frame from base 1. CDR1 MNHEY and CDR2 SVGEGT are derived from the germline V gene. V is cut by 0 bases and J by 4 bases, and the space between the germline ends is 13 bases. Receptor amplification or capture employed RT-PCR. Instrument on record: Illumina HiSeq 2500. TCRdb reprocessing: public reads trimmed at Q25 with fastp, clones called with MiXCR, in-frame beta chains kept. Here each entry gathers all rows of one CDR3 protein and keeps the most common genes and DNA. This sample has approximately 300,000 distinct CDR3 sequences in its table, and around 22% of those were observed once. Clones ranked in the top ten supply 10% of the sample. This clonotype was observed a handful of times. Its antigen target is currently unknown. Base qualities are not provided; no much larger clone lies one nucleotide away.

The rearranged segments are TRBV6-2 or TRBV6-3 and TRBJ2-1; TRBD2 is a weak D gene call, 5 bases matching. This sequence was found in a man between 50 and 69 years old who received an inactivated influenza vaccine. Donor details come from another sample of the same person, matched by shared clones. The material was PBMCs from blood, obtained less than 22 months after vaccination. The bases read TGTGCCAGCAGTTACTCAAGCGGTGATTTTTACAATGAGCAGTTCTTC. This gives the protein CASSYSSGDFYNEQFF.